These T cell receptor beta chains were read from a single sample in a study of CD8 T cells in ankylosing spondylitis. One entry per CDR3 protein results from TCRdb running MiXCR on the 5' RACE reads. This sample has some 800,000 distinct CDR3 sequences, with about an eighth found just once. Sequenced input: blood, either unsorted or a sorted T cell fraction (not recorded which). These receptors were taken from a male donor with ankylosing spondylitis. The CDR3 runs from the conserved cysteine through the conserved F or W. The order of the fields is D gene, J gene, V gene, clone size, CDR3 protein, CDR3 DNA. A D gene is named only where the DNA matches it firmly. Not every row has a clone size; where given, it reads once, few, many or a size class.

>TRBD1|TRBJ1-4|TRBV9|few
CASSATGGNEKLFF
TGTGCCAGCAGCGCGACAGGGGGTAATGAAAAACTGTTTTTT
>-|TRBJ2-7|TRBV7-2|-
CASSEGSGSSYEQYF
TGTGCCAGCAGCGAAGGGAGCGGGTCCTCCTACGAGCAGTACTTC
>-|TRBJ1-2|TRBV4-3|few
CASSVMGGNYGYTF
TGCGCCAGCAGCGTTATGGGTGGAAACTATGGCTACACCTTC
>TRBD1|TRBJ2-7|TRBV6-1|-
CASTATGTGHYEQYF
TGTGCCAGCACCGCAACCGGGACAGGGCACTACGAGCAGTACTTC
>-|TRBJ2-1|TRBV6-1|few
CASSEDPGGDEQFF
TGTGCCAGCAGTGAAGATCCAGGAGGCGATGAGCAGTTCTTC
>-|TRBJ2-7|TRBV19|-
CASSMWGASYEQYF
TGTGCCAGTAGTATGTGGGGGGCCTCCTACGAGCAGTACTTC
>TRBD2|TRBJ2-7|TRBV6-2/TRBV6-3|-
CASSDGTSGSTDYEQYF
TGTGCCAGCAGTGACGGGACTAGCGGGTCCACTGACTACGAGCAGTACTTC
>-|TRBJ2-3|TRBV6-5|few
CASSYSDPGVDTQYF
TGTGCCAGCAGTTACTCCGATCCCGGGGTAGATACGCAGTATTTT
>TRBD1|TRBJ2-7|TRBV6-1|few
CASSRQGIGYEQYF
TGTGCCAGCAGTCGACAGGGGATCGGCTACGAGCAGTACTTC
>-|TRBJ2-3|TRBV11-2|-
CASSLGRIRSTDTQYF
TGTGCCAGCAGCTTAGGACGAATACGATCCACAGATACGCAGTATTTT
>-|TRBJ1-2|TRBV10-3|many
CAISERGSYGYTF
TGTGCCATCAGTGAAAGGGGTAGCTATGGCTACACCTTC
>TRBD1|TRBJ1-1|TRBV10-3|-
CAITTDRVGTEAFF
TGTGCCATCACCACGGACAGGGTAGGCACTGAAGCTTTCTTT
>-|TRBJ2-7|TRBV10-3|many
CAISEPGGRSSYEQYF
TGTGCCATCAGTGAGCCCGGGGGGCGAAGCTCCTACGAGCAGTACTTC
>-|TRBJ1-1|TRBV5-1|-
CASSPAHGQPEAFF
TGCGCCAGCAGTCCGGCACATGGGCAGCCTGAAGCTTTCTTT
>-|TRBJ1-6|TRBV5-1|few
CASSPPTRGGAPLHF
TGCGCCAGCAGCCCACCGACCCGAGGCGGTGCACCCCTCCACTTT
>TRBD1|TRBJ1-2|TRBV28|few
CASRDRDLYGYTF
TGTGCCAGCAGGGACAGGGATCTCTATGGCTACACCTTC
>TRBD1|TRBJ1-2|TRBV6-5|few
CASSTQTGAYGYTF
TGTGCCAGCAGTACTCAGACAGGGGCCTATGGCTACACCTTC
>-|TRBJ1-1|TRBV28|-
CASSFRGTPGRTEAFF
TGTGCCAGCAGTTTCCGAGGGACCCCTGGTCGCACTGAAGCTTTCTTT
>TRBD1|TRBJ2-1|TRBV5-1|many
CASSYTGTGWNEQFF
TGCGCCAGCAGCTACACCGGGACAGGGTGGAATGAGCAGTTCTTC
>TRBD1|TRBJ1-4|TRBV10-3|-
CATRSGTGFEKLFF
TGTGCCACTCGCTCCGGGACAGGGTTTGAAAAACTGTTTTTT
>-|TRBJ2-7|TRBV10-3|many
CATADRAYEQYF
TGTGCCACCGCGGATAGGGCCTACGAGCAGTACTTC
>-|TRBJ2-1|TRBV6-5|-
CASSNMEPNRDNEQFF
TGTGCCAGCAGTAACATGGAACCAAACAGGGACAATGAGCAGTTCTTC
>-|TRBJ2-6|TRBV27|-
CASSTVRRFVLTF
TGTGCCAGCAGTACGGTCCGTCGGTTCGTCCTGACTTTC
>TRBD1|TRBJ1-6|TRBV5-1|-
CASSPTGVDSPLHF
TGCGCCAGCAGCCCTACAGGGGTTGACTCACCCCTCCACTTT
>TRBD2|TRBJ2-7|TRBV15|-
CATSRTPGLAAYGSSYEQYF
TGTGCCACCAGCAGGACGCCGGGACTAGCGGCCTATGGGAGCTCCTACGAGCAGTACTTC
>TRBD1|TRBJ2-7|TRBV6-5|-
CASSTPGQGHEQYF
TGTGCCAGCAGTACTCCGGGACAGGGCCACGAGCAGTACTTC
>-|TRBJ2-1|TRBV20-1|few
CSAHAPRDFYNEQFF
TGCAGTGCTCACGCCCCCCGGGACTTTTACAATGAGCAGTTCTTC
>-|TRBJ2-2|TRBV3-1|-
CASSQGVGELFF
TGTGCCAGCAGCCAAGGGGTCGGGGAGCTGTTTTTT
>-|TRBJ1-5|TRBV11-2|few
CASSPQERQPQHF
TGTGCCAGCAGCCCCCAAGAACGGCAGCCCCAGCATTTT
>-|TRBJ2-1|TRBV5-1|-
CASSLGSGEVQFF
TGCGCCAGCAGCTTGGGTTCCGGGGAGGTGCAGTTCTTC
>-|TRBJ2-5|TRBV6-1|few
CAAHGADQETQYF
TGTGCCGCCCATGGGGCCGATCAAGAGACCCAGTACTTC
>-|TRBJ1-3|TRBV12-3/TRBV12-4|many
CASSPSSGNTIYF
TGTGCCAGCAGTCCTAGCTCTGGAAACACCATATATTTT
>-|TRBJ2-3|TRBV29-1|few
CSVDSGGSTDTQYF
TGCAGCGTTGATTCCGGCGGGAGCACAGATACGCAGTATTTT
>TRBD1|TRBJ1-5|TRBV20-1|-
CSGTGTGGYSNQPQHF
TGCAGTGGCACCGGGACAGGGGGCTATAGCAATCAGCCCCAGCATTTT
>-|TRBJ1-5|TRBV10-1|once
CASSESIRQPQHF
TGCGCCAGCAGTGAGTCTATCAGGCAGCCCCAGCATTTT
>TRBD2|TRBJ2-2|TRBV4-3|few
CASSQETSGAGELFF
TGCGCCAGCAGCCAAGAAACTAGCGGTGCCGGGGAGCTGTTTTTT
>-|TRBJ1-2|TRBV5-1|many
CASSLRYPGTDNYGYTF
TGCGCCAGCAGCTTACGATATCCCGGGACGGATAACTATGGCTACACCTTC
>TRBD2|TRBJ2-5|TRBV20-1|-
CSASVGLATQETQYF
TGCAGTGCTAGTGTCGGACTAGCTACACAAGAGACCCAGTACTTC
>-|TRBJ1-5|TRBV6-5|-
CASSYTGAQPQHF
TGTGCCAGCAGTTACACGGGGGCTCAGCCCCAGCATTTT
>-|TRBJ1-5|TRBV5-5|few
CASSWRPQHF
TGTGCCAGCAGCTGGCGGCCCCAGCATTTT
>-|TRBJ2-1|TRBV4-2|-
CASSQDWTDYNEQFF
TGTGCCAGCAGCCAAGACTGGACAGACTACAATGAGCAGTTCTTC
>-|TRBJ2-1|TRBV6-1|many
CASKASLSYNEQFF
TGTGCCAGCAAGGCGTCCCTCTCCTACAATGAGCAGTTCTTC
>-|TRBJ2-7|TRBV7-2|many
CASSSRRSSYEQYF
TGTGCCAGCAGCTCCAGGAGATCTTCCTACGAGCAGTACTTC
>-|TRBJ2-3|TRBV20-1|few
CSAVGTHASTDTQYF
TGCAGTGCTGTAGGGACACACGCTAGCACAGATACGCAGTATTTT
>-|TRBJ1-3|TRBV20-1|-
CSAGQYSGNTIYF
TGCAGTGCTGGACAGTATTCTGGAAACACCATATATTTT
>-|TRBJ1-2|TRBV4-3|-
CASSQGGRGYTF
TGCGCCAGCAGCCAAGGAGGCCGTGGCTACACCTTC
>-|TRBJ2-7|TRBV6-1|-
CASAPPVDEQYF
TGTGCCAGCGCACCCCCGGTGGACGAGCAGTACTTC
>TRBD2|TRBJ2-2|TRBV10-3|-
CAISSAGTSGISGELFF
TGTGCCATCAGTTCCGCCGGGACTAGCGGGATAAGCGGGGAGCTGTTTTTT
>-|TRBJ2-7|TRBV3-1|many
CASSQGGRPYEQYF
TGTGCCAGCAGCCAAGGGGGGAGGCCCTACGAGCAGTACTTC
>TRBD2|TRBJ2-1|TRBV20-1|few
CSPHGGTSGNEQFF
TGCAGTCCCCATGGGGGGACTAGCGGCAATGAGCAGTTCTTC
>-|TRBJ2-3|TRBV20-1|many
CSARDRTGADTQYF
TGCAGTGCTAGAGATCGCACCGGGGCAGATACGCAGTATTTT
>-|TRBJ2-7|TRBV20-1|many
CSARTRRSGPSYEQYF
TGCAGTGCCCGAACAAGACGGAGCGGGCCCTCCTACGAGCAGTACTTC
>-|TRBJ2-4|TRBV20-1|-
CSANQMGRAKNIQYF
TGCAGTGCTAATCAAATGGGGAGGGCCAAAAACATTCAGTACTTC
>-|TRBJ1-1|TRBV20-1|-
CSATGVVNTEAFF
TGCAGTGCTACGGGGGTGGTGAACACTGAAGCTTTCTTT
>-|TRBJ2-7|TRBV28|-
CASSPGQQSSYEQYF
TGTGCCAGCAGTCCCGGACAGCAGAGCTCCTACGAGCAGTACTTC
>-|TRBJ1-5|TRBV6-5|few
CASSYQGEGQPQHF
TGTGCCAGCAGTTACCAGGGTGAGGGACAGCCCCAGCATTTT
>-|TRBJ1-5|TRBV4-3|many
CASSQDRGNQPQHF
TGCGCCAGCAGCCAAGACCGCGGCAATCAGCCCCAGCATTTT
>TRBD1|TRBJ2-2|TRBV18|-
CASSPYDGTANTGELFF
TGTGCCAGCTCACCTTACGACGGGACAGCGAACACCGGGGAGCTGTTTTTT
>-|TRBJ1-2|TRBV30|-
CACAQIFYGYTF
TGTGCCTGCGCACAGATCTTTTATGGCTACACCTTC